This T cell receptor (beta chain) was documented in a study of cytomegalovirus exposure and HLA in healthy donors. Study as a whole: A preliminary data release comprised approximately 85 million unique TCRs obtained from HLA-typed donors. Overall study results and limits: When analyzed later, a missense DCLRE1C variant was found to be linked to TCR beta V- and J-gene trimming. Earlier findings revealed that most TCR beta V segments proved productive either about 90% or about 30% of the time.

A remark on this clone: Its antigen remains unknown.

V was pared by 1 base and J by 2 bases, with 10 bases between. This CDR3 is built from 14 residues. The V gene's germline CDR1 is SGHRS and CDR2 YFSETQ. PCR amplification relied on 60 Vbeta primers (plus 13 Jbeta primers). TCRdb keeps only in-frame clones here, not all; method: immunoSEQ multiplex PCR. The sample consists of about 160,000 clones, approximately 80% of them appearing once. This receptor was obtained from a man aged 45-60 years in good health and CMV-seropositive. V usage is TRBV5-1 and J usage is TRBJ2-7; D might be TRBD1 (5 bases). Sequencing input: PBMCs. The CDR3 loop is CASSLLGPPYEQYF. DNA for the CDR3: TGCGCCAGCAGCTTGCTGGGGCCTCCCTACGAGCAGTACTTC.